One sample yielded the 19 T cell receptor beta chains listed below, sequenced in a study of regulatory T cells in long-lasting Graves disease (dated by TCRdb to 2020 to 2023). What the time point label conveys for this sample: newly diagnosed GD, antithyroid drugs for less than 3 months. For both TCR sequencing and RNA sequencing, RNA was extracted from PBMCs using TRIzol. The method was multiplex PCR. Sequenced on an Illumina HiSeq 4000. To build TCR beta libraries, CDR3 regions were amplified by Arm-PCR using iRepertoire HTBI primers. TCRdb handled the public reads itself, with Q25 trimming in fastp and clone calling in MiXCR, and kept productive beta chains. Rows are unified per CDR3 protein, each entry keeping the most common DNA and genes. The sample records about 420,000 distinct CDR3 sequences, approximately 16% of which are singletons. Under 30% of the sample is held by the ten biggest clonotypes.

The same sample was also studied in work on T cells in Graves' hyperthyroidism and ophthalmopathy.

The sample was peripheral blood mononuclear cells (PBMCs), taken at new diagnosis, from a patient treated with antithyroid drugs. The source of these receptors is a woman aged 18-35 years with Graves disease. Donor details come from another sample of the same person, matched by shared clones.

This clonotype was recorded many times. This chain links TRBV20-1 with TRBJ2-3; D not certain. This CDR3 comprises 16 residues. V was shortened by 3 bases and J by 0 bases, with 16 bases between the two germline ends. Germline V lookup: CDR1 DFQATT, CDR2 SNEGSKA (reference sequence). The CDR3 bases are TGCAGTGCTAGGCCATTGAGTTTTTCAAGCACAGATACGCAGTATTTT. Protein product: CSARPLSFSSTDTQYF.

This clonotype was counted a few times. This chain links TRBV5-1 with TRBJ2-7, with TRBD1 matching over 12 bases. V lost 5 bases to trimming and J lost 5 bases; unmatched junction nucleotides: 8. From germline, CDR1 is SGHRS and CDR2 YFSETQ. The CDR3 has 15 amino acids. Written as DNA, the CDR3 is TGCGCCAGCAGTACTACCGGGACAGGGGGCGACGAGCAGTACTTC. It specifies CASSTTGTGGDEQYF.

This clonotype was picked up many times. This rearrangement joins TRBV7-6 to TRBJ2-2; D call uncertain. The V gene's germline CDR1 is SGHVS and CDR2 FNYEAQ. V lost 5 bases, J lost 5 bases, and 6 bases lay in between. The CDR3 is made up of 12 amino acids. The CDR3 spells CASSTPTGELFF. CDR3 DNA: TGTGCCAGCAGCACCCCTACCGGGGAGCTGTTTTTT.

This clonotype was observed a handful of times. CDR3 nucleotides: TGTGCCAGCGGAATTGCGGGAGCTTTATACGAGCAGTACTTC. This gives the protein CASGIAGALYEQYF. The chain employs TRBV6-2 or TRBV6-3 and TRBJ2-7, with 7 bases that match TRBD2. Germline lookup yields CDR1 MNHEY and CDR2 SVGEGT. This CDR3 has 14 amino acids. V lost 8 bases to trimming and J lost 4 bases; unmatched junction nucleotides: 11.

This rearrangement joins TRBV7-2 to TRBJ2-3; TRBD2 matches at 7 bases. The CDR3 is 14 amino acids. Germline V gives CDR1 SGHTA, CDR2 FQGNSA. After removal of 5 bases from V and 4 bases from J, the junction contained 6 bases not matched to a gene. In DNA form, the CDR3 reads TGTGCCAGCAGCCCCGGGACTAACGCAGATACGCAGTATTTT. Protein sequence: CASSPGTNADTQYF.

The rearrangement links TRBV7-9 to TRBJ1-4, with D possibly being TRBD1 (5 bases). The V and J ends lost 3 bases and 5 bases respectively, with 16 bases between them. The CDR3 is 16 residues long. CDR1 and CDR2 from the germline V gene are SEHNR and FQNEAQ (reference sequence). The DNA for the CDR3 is TGTGCCAGCAGCTTGGGATTCGAGACAGTGAATGAAAAACTGTTTTTT. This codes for CASSLGFETVNEKLFF.

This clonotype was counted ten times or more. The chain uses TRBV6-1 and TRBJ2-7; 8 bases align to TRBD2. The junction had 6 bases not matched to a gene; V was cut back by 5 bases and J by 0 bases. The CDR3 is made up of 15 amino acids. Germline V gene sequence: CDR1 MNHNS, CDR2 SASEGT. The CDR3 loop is CASSLSGGFSYEQYF. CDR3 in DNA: TGTGCCAGCAGTCTCTCGGGGGGGTTCTCCTACGAGCAGTACTTC.

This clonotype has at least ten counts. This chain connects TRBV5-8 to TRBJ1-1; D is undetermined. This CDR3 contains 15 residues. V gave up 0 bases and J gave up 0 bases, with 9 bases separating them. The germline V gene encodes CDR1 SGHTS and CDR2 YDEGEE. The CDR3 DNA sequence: TGTGCCAGCAGCTTGGATTCGGCCGTGAACACTGAAGCTTTCTTT. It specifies CASSLDSAVNTEAFF.

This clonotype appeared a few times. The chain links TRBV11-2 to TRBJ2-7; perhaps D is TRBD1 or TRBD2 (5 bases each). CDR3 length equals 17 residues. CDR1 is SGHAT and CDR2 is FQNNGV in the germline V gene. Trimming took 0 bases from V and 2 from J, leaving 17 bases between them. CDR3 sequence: CASSLEGSHRDAYEQYF. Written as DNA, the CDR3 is TGTGCCAGCAGCTTAGAAGGGAGCCATCGGGACGCCTACGAGCAGTACTTC.

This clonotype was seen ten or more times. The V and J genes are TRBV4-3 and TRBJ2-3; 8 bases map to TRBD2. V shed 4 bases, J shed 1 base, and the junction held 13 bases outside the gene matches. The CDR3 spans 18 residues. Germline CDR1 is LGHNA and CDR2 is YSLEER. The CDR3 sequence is CASSRGTSGYGGTDTQYF. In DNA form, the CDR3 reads TGCGCCAGCAGCCGAGGAACTAGCGGTTATGGAGGCACAGATACGCAGTATTTT.

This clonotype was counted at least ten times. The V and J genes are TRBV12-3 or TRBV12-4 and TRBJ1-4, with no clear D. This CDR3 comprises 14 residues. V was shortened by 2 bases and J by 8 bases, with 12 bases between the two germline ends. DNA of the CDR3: TGTGCCAGCAGTTTACGGCCGAAAGTCGAAAAACTGTTTTTT. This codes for CASSLRPKVEKLFF.

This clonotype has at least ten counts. CDR3 protein: CASSLRLAGYEQYF. For the CDR3, the DNA is TGTGCCAGCAGCTTGAGACTAGCAGGGTACGAGCAGTACTTC. The chain recombines TRBV28 with TRBJ2-7; 7 bases line up with TRBD2. The CDR3 contains 14 residues. V trimming: 6 bases; J trimming: 4 bases; junction bases outside the gene matches: 9. Per germline, CDR1 MDHEN and CDR2 SYDVKM.

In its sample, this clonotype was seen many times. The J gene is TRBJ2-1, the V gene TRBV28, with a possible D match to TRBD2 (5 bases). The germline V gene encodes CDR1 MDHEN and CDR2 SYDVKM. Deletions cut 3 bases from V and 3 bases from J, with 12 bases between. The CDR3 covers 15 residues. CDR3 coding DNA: TGTGCCAGCAGTTTTGTGGACTCAATCTACAATGAGCAGTTCTTC. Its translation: CASSFVDSIYNEQFF.

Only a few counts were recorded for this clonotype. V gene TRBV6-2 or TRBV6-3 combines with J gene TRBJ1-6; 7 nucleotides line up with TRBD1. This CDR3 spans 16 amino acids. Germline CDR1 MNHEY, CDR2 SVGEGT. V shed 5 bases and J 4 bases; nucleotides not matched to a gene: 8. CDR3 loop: CASSARDRAYNSPLHF. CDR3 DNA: TGTGCCAGCAGTGCCCGGGACAGAGCTTATAATTCACCCCTCCACTTT.

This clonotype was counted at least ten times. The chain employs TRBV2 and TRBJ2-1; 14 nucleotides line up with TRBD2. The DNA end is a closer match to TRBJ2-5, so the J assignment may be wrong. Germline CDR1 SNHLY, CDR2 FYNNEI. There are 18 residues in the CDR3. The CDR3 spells CASSDSGTSGSSGETQYF. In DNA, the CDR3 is TGTGCCAGCAGTGATTCCGGGACTAGCGGGAGTAGTGGAGAGACCCAGTACTTC.

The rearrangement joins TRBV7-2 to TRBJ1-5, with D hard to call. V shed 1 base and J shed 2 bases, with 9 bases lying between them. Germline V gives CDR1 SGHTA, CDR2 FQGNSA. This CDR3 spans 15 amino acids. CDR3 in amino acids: CASSLGRQGNQPQHF. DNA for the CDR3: TGTGCCAGCAGCTTAGGTAGGCAGGGCAATCAGCCCCAGCATTTT.

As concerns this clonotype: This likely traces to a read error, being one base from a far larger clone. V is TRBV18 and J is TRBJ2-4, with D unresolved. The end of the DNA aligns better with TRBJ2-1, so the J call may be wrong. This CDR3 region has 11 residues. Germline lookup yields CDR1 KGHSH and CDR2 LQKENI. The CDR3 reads CASSPEETQFF. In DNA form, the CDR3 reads TGTGCCAGCTCACCGGAAGAGACCCAGTTCTTC.

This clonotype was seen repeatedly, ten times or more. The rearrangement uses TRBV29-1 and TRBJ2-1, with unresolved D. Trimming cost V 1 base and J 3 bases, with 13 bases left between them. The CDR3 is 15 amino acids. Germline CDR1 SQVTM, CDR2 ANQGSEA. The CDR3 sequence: CSVEGHNNNYNEQFF. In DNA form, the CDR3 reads TGCAGCGTTGAAGGACACAATAACAACTACAATGAGCAGTTCTTC.

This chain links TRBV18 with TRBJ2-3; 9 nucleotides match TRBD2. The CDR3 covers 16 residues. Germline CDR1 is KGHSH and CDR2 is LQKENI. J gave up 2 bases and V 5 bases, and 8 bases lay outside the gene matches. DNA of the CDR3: TGTGCCAGCTCAGCGACTAGCGGAGCCTTCACAGATACGCAGTATTTT. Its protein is CASSATSGAFTDTQYF.